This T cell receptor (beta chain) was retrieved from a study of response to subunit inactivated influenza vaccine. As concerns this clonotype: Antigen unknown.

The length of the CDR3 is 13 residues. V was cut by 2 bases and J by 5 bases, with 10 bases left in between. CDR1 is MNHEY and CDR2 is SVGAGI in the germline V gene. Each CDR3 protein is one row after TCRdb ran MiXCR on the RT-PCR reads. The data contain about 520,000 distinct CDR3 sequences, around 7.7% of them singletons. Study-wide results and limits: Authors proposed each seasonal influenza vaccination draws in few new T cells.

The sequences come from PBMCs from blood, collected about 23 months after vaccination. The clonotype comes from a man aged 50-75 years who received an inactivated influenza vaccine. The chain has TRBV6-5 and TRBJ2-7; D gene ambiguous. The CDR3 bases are TGTGCCAGCAGTTACCAGTACGACGACGAGCAGTACTTC. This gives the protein CASSYQYDDEQYF.